A single sample gave rise to the 13 T cell receptor beta chains below, sequenced in a study of control samples from healthy donors and cancer patients. The table came from immunoSEQ multiplex PCR; TCRdb's copy has only in-frame clones and leaves some out. Counted here are more than 20,000 clones, roughly 91% occurring once; the ten biggest clones make up roughly an eighth. Sequences were obtained from PBMCs. Receptors originate from a man over 45 with lung cancer.

The chain couples TRBV19 to TRBJ1-1; the D gene is possibly TRBD1 (6 bases). Trimming took off 11 bases at V and 0 bases at J, with 13 bases between the two ends. The CDR3 contains 13 residues. In germline, CDR1 is LNHDA, CDR2 SQIVND (reference sequence). The CDR3 DNA is TGTGCCGTAGGGGGTCAGCTGAACACTGAAGCTTTCTTT. Translation: CAVGGQLNTEAFF.

This chain uses TRBV27 with TRBJ1-1; D is unresolved. The CDR3 is 15 amino acids. CDR1 and CDR2 (germline): MNHEY, SMNVEV (reference sequence). Trimming took 2 bases from V and 5 from J, leaving 15 bases between them. For the CDR3, the DNA is TGTGCCAGCAGTTTAAATCCCCCGCGGTGGACTGAAGCTTTCTTT. Amino acid sequence: CASSLNPPRWTEAFF.

This clone appeared once. This chain uses TRBV25-1 with TRBJ1-2; D is perhaps TRBD1 (5 bases). The germline V gene has CDR1 MGHDK and CDR2 SYGVNS. This CDR3 contains 15 residues. V was clipped by 4 bases and J by 7 bases, with 19 bases between them. CDR3: CASSGGTLGAIGYTF. In DNA form, the CDR3 reads TGTGCCAGCAGTGGGGGAACCCTCGGGGCTATTGGCTACACCTTC.

This clone has more than one count but fewer than ten. The rearrangement uses TRBV9 and TRBJ2-7; TRBD1 matches at 9 bases. The CDR3 runs to 14 residues. The V segment lost 2 bases and the J segment 6 bases; nucleotides outside the gene matches: 6. The germline gives CDR1 SGDLS, CDR2 YYNGEE. The CDR3 DNA reads TGTGCCAGCAGCGTGGACAGGGGAAAGGGCGAGCAGTACTTC. Translated: CASSVDRGKGEQYF.

The chain couples TRBV2 to TRBJ1-5; D gene uncertain. Germline V gene data show CDR1 as SNHLY and CDR2 as FYNNEI. This CDR3 is built from 13 residues. Trimming cost V 7 bases and J 0 bases, with 7 bases left between them. CDR3 sequence (DNA): TGTGCCAGCAATGTGGATAGCAATCAGCCCCAGCATTTT. Its protein product is CASNVDSNQPQHF.

The chain uses TRBV11-3 and TRBJ1-5, with 9 bases identical to TRBD1. The trim removed 6 bases at V and 5 bases at J, leaving 8 bases unmatched. CDR1 and CDR2 (germline): SGHNT, YENEEA. The CDR3 length is 15 residues. In DNA, the CDR3 is TGTGCCAGCAGGTCACAGGGGGCTGGAGATCAGCCCCAGCATTTT. This sequence encodes CASRSQGAGDQPQHF.

This chain joins TRBV5-5 and TRBJ2-2; perhaps TRBD1 as D (6 bases). Germline V CDR1 and CDR2: SGHKS, YYEKEE (reference sequence). Trimming took off 4 bases at V and 1 base at J, with 14 bases between the two ends. This CDR3 is 16 amino acids long. Here the CDR3 DNA reads TGTGCCAGCAGCACCGGGACACATCAGAACACCGGGGAGCTGTTTTTT. Translating gives CASSTGTHQNTGELFF. The whole variable domain, remainder taken from reference TRBV5-5 and TRBJ2-2, is DAGVTQSPTHLIKTRGQQVTLRCSPISGHKSVSWYQQVLGQGPQFIFQYYEKEERGRGNFPDRFSARQFPNYSSELNVNALLLGDSALYLCASSTGTHQNTGELFFGEGSRLTVL.

The gene calls are TRBV10-2 and TRBJ1-2, with D possibly TRBD1 on 5 matching bases. V was shortened by 2 bases and J by 6 bases, with 22 bases between the two germline ends. CDR3 size: 17 residues. The germline gives CDR1 WSHSY, CDR2 SAAADI. The CDR3 protein is CASSERGTGPLGDGYTF. As DNA, the CDR3 is TGCGCCAGCAGTGAGCGTGGAACGGGGCCCTTAGGCGATGGCTACACCTTC.

The rearrangement joins TRBV3-1 (or the pseudogene TRBV3-2) to TRBJ2-1; 8 bases line up with TRBD2. Germline V lookup: CDR1 LGHDT, CDR2 YNNKEL (reference sequence). J was trimmed by 6 bases and V by 3 bases; bases with no gene match: 10. The CDR3 covers 16 residues. The CDR3 DNA is TGTGCCAGCAGCCACGCCGGGAGGGGAGCGTCCAATGAGCAGTTCTTC. This gives the protein CASSHAGRGASNEQFF.

This clone has a handful of counts. This chain links TRBV6-1 with TRBJ1-2, with D uncertain. Between the trimmed V and J ends, which lost 2 bases and 4 bases, there was a span of 8 bases. CDR1 is MNHNS and CDR2 is SASEGT in the germline V gene. The CDR3 consists of 13 residues. In DNA form, the CDR3 reads TGTGCCAGCAGTGAACGCGGTCCCTATGGCTACACCTTC. This encodes CASSERGPYGYTF.

This rearrangement joins TRBV5-4 to TRBJ1-2; D ambiguous. CDR1 and CDR2 (germline): SGHNT, YYREEE (reference sequence). The V end was cut by 3 bases, the J end by 7 bases, with 10 bases between. The CDR3 is 12 amino acids. CDR3 sequence (DNA): TGTGCCAGCAGCTCCCGGAATGCTGGCTACACCTTC. It codes for CASSSRNAGYTF.

The chain is built from TRBV6-5 and TRBJ1-2, with D perhaps TRBD1 (6 bases). V lost 5 bases and J lost 5, with 12 bases in between. Germline values: CDR1 MNHEY, CDR2 SVGAGI. The CDR3 totals 13 residues. The CDR3 DNA sequence: TGTGCCAGCAGTAGAGCAGGGGTTTATGGCTACACCTTC. It translates to CASSRAGVYGYTF.

The gene calls are TRBV11-2 and TRBJ2-7; D is perhaps TRBD1 (5 bases). This CDR3 region has 15 residues. Trimming pared 3 bases from V and 3 bases from J, leaving 15 bases between. CDR1 and CDR2 (germline): SGHAT, FQNNGV. CDR3 coding DNA: TGTGCCAGCAGCTTTCCGGCAGGACATATCTACGAGCAGTACTTC. This codes for CASSFPAGHIYEQYF.